The rows below give T cell receptor beta chains drawn from one sample of a study of blood T cell repertoires in COVID-19. Here immunoSEQ multiplex PCR was the method, and the copy in TCRdb shows in-frame clones only, minus some. The sample records 150,000 to 200,000 clones, around 85% being singletons. Sequenced: peripheral blood. The receptors were sampled from a man aged 65 to 85 with active or convalescent COVID-19. Each CDR3 is given with its conserved first and last residue. The D gene is left open where the match is weak. Size is omitted from some rows. Given values are once, few, many or a class for expanded clones.

D gene: -
CDR3 length: 14
clone size: once
J gene: TRBJ1-1
V gene: TRBV19
CDR3 DNA: TGTGCCAGTAGTAGGGGCCTTGAGAACACTGAAGCTTTCTTT
CDR3 protein: CASSRGLENTEAFF

D gene: -
CDR3 length: 16
clone size: once
J gene: TRBJ2-1
V gene: TRBV9
CDR3 DNA: TGTGCCAGCAGCGTAGGTAGGGGGACCATCTACAATGAGCAGTTCTTC
CDR3 protein: CASSVGRGTIYNEQFF

D gene: -
CDR3 length: 13
clone size: -
J gene: TRBJ2-1
V gene: TRBV7-2
CDR3 DNA: TGTGCCAGCAGCCTCCTTAGATACAATGAGCAGTTCTTC
CDR3 protein: CASSLLRYNEQFF

D gene: -
CDR3 length: 13
clone size: -
J gene: TRBJ1-1
V gene: TRBV7-2
CDR3 DNA: TGTGCCAGCTCCCTGGGGCGTGTCACTGAAGCTTTCTTT
CDR3 protein: CASSLGRVTEAFF

D gene: -
CDR3 length: 14
clone size: -
J gene: TRBJ2-1
V gene: TRBV9
CDR3 DNA: TGTGCCAGCAGCGGACTAGGATTTGACAATGAGCAGTTCTTC
CDR3 protein: CASSGLGFDNEQFF

D gene: -
CDR3 length: 14
clone size: -
J gene: TRBJ1-4
V gene: TRBV5-6
CDR3 DNA: TGTGCCAGCAGCTTCGCGGGGATGAGTGAAAAACTGTTTTTT
CDR3 protein: CASSFAGMSEKLFF

D gene: -
CDR3 length: 15
clone size: -
J gene: TRBJ2-1
V gene: TRBV3-1/TRBV3-2
CDR3 DNA: TGTGCCAGCAGCCAACCGAGGACTGGTTCCAATGAGCAGTTCTTC
CDR3 protein: CASSQPRTGSNEQFF

D gene: -
CDR3 length: 16
clone size: -
J gene: TRBJ1-5
V gene: TRBV19
CDR3 DNA: TGTGCCAGTAAGAACGGACAGACCCTTAGCAATCAGCCCCAGCATTTT
CDR3 protein: CASKNGQTLSNQPQHF

D gene: -
CDR3 length: 12
clone size: -
J gene: TRBJ2-7
V gene: TRBV27
CDR3 DNA: TGTGCCAGCAGTCGGACACCGCCCGAGCAGTACTTC
CDR3 protein: CASSRTPPEQYF

D gene: -
CDR3 length: 15
clone size: few
J gene: TRBJ1-1
V gene: TRBV7-2
CDR3 DNA: TGTGCCAGCAACTTTGGGCGGGGTGGTTGGACTGAAGCTTTCTTT
CDR3 protein: CASNFGRGGWTEAFF

D gene: TRBD2
CDR3 length: 16
clone size: -
J gene: TRBJ2-3
V gene: TRBV3-1/TRBV3-2
CDR3 DNA: TGTGCCAGCAGCCAAGATGGGGGGGGACGCACAGATACGCAGTATTTT
CDR3 protein: CASSQDGGGRTDTQYF

D gene: -
CDR3 length: 13
clone size: -
J gene: TRBJ2-3
V gene: TRBV2
CDR3 DNA: TGTGCCAGCAGAGGGACACGGGCAGATACGCAGTATTTT
CDR3 protein: CASRGTRADTQYF

D gene: TRBD2
CDR3 length: 14
clone size: -
J gene: TRBJ2-7
V gene: TRBV30
CDR3 DNA: TGTGCCTGGGGCTCAGGTAGCGGGAGGGCCGAGCAGTACTTC
CDR3 protein: CAWGSGSGRAEQYF

D gene: -
CDR3 length: 15
clone size: -
J gene: TRBJ2-2
V gene: TRBV19
CDR3 DNA: TGTGCCAGTATCTTAACCGGACAGTCAAGGGGGGAGCTGTTTTTT
CDR3 protein: CASILTGQSRGELFF

D gene: TRBD1
CDR3 length: 12
clone size: -
J gene: TRBJ2-7
V gene: TRBV12-3/TRBV12-4
CDR3 DNA: TGTGCCAGCCGGGACAGGAAATACGAGCAGTACTTC
CDR3 protein: CASRDRKYEQYF

D gene: -
CDR3 length: 14
clone size: -
J gene: TRBJ2-7
V gene: TRBV27
CDR3 DNA: TGTGCCAGCTCCGCCCAGGGGACGACCTACGAGCAGTACTTC
CDR3 protein: CASSAQGTTYEQYF

D gene: -
CDR3 length: 15
clone size: -
J gene: TRBJ2-1
V gene: TRBV4-3
CDR3 DNA: TGCGCCAGCAGCCACCTGACAGGCTCCTACAATGAGCAGTTCTTC
CDR3 protein: CASSHLTGSYNEQFF

D gene: -
CDR3 length: 15
clone size: -
J gene: TRBJ1-3
V gene: TRBV19
CDR3 DNA: TGTGCCAGTAGTCGGGAGCTACTCTCTGGAAACACCATATATTTT
CDR3 protein: CASSRELLSGNTIYF

D gene: -
CDR3 length: 15
clone size: -
J gene: TRBJ1-5
V gene: TRBV7-8
CDR3 DNA: TGTGCCAGCAGCCAAGGGGGTAGAGGCAATCAGCCCCAGCATTTT
CDR3 protein: CASSQGGRGNQPQHF

D gene: TRBD1
CDR3 length: 16
clone size: -
J gene: TRBJ2-3
V gene: TRBV4-3
CDR3 DNA: TGCGCCAGCAGCCAAGCCTCGGACAGGGTTCATGGTACGCAGTATTTT
CDR3 protein: CASSQASDRVHGTQYF

D gene: -
CDR3 length: 15
clone size: -
J gene: TRBJ1-5
V gene: TRBV30
CDR3 DNA: TGTGCCTGGAGTGTACGGGGGGGGATCTCTCAGCCCCAGCATTTT
CDR3 protein: CAWSVRGGISQPQHF

D gene: TRBD1
CDR3 length: 19
clone size: -
J gene: TRBJ2-2
V gene: TRBV7-6
CDR3 DNA: TGTGCCAGCAGCCCGAGACAGGGGATATCGTGGAGGAACACCGGGGAGCTGTTTTTT
CDR3 protein: CASSPRQGISWRNTGELFF

D gene: -
CDR3 length: 13
clone size: -
J gene: TRBJ1-2
V gene: TRBV3-1/TRBV3-2
CDR3 DNA: TGTGCCAGCAGCCTGACAGTGAACTATGGCTATACCTTC
CDR3 protein: CASSLTVNYGYTF

D gene: TRBD1
CDR3 length: 15
clone size: -
J gene: TRBJ2-7
V gene: TRBV24-1
CDR3 DNA: TGTGCCACCAGTGATTCGGGGACAGGTTTTACCGAGCAGTACTTC
CDR3 protein: CATSDSGTGFTEQYF

D gene: -
CDR3 length: 14
clone size: -
J gene: TRBJ2-5
V gene: TRBV6-5
CDR3 DNA: TGTGCCAGCAGTTACTCGTACAGCCAAGAGACCCAGTACTTC
CDR3 protein: CASSYSYSQETQYF

D gene: -
CDR3 length: 14
clone size: -
J gene: TRBJ2-2
V gene: TRBV9
CDR3 DNA: TGTGCCAGCAGCCTCGGCGGAAACACCGGGGAGCTGTTTTTT
CDR3 protein: CASSLGGNTGELFF

D gene: -
CDR3 length: 14
clone size: -
J gene: TRBJ2-5
V gene: TRBV24-1
CDR3 DNA: TGTGCCACCAGTGGCCAGGGGTTAAGGGAGACCCAGTACTTC
CDR3 protein: CATSGQGLRETQYF

D gene: -
CDR3 length: 14
clone size: -
J gene: TRBJ1-2
V gene: TRBV28
CDR3 DNA: TGTGCCAGCAGTTTTTCGACAGAGAACTATGGCTACACCTTC
CDR3 protein: CASSFSTENYGYTF

D gene: TRBD2
CDR3 length: 14
clone size: -
J gene: TRBJ2-7
V gene: TRBV6-1
CDR3 DNA: TGTGCCAGCAGTTTACTAGCGGGGGCGGACGAGCAGTACTTC
CDR3 protein: CASSLLAGADEQYF

D gene: -
CDR3 length: 16
clone size: -
J gene: TRBJ2-7
V gene: TRBV6-2/TRBV6-3
CDR3 DNA: TGTGCCAGCAGCTGGCGTCACGGACAGACGAACTACGAGCAGTACTTC
CDR3 protein: CASSWRHGQTNYEQYF

D gene: TRBD2
CDR3 length: 15
clone size: -
J gene: TRBJ2-1
V gene: TRBV29-1
CDR3 DNA: TGCAGCGTTGGCAGAACTAGCGGGAGTGGTAATGAGCAGTTCTTC
CDR3 protein: CSVGRTSGSGNEQFF

D gene: -
CDR3 length: 15
clone size: -
J gene: TRBJ1-6
V gene: TRBV28
CDR3 DNA: TGTGCCAGCAGCCTGAGCCGGGACACCCATTCACCCCTCCACTTT
CDR3 protein: CASSLSRDTHSPLHF

D gene: TRBD1
CDR3 length: 14
clone size: -
J gene: TRBJ1-5
V gene: TRBV27
CDR3 DNA: TGTGCCAGCAGTCTAGACAGGGGATCGCAGCCCCAGCATTTT
CDR3 protein: CASSLDRGSQPQHF

D gene: -
CDR3 length: 16
clone size: -
J gene: TRBJ2-1
V gene: TRBV12-5
CDR3 DNA: TGTGCTAGTGGTTTGGGATTGGGACTCTCCTACAATGAGCAGTTCTTC
CDR3 protein: CASGLGLGLSYNEQFF

D gene: TRBD2
CDR3 length: 15
clone size: -
J gene: TRBJ2-1
V gene: TRBV11-2
CDR3 DNA: TGTGCCAGCAGGAGCGCTAGCGGGGGGACCGGGGAGCAGTTCTTC
CDR3 protein: CASRSASGGTGEQFF

D gene: TRBD2
CDR3 length: 16
clone size: -
J gene: TRBJ2-3
V gene: TRBV19
CDR3 DNA: TGTGCCAGTAGTATTGATCTAGCGGGAGGGCCGGATACGCAGTATTTT
CDR3 protein: CASSIDLAGGPDTQYF

D gene: TRBD1
CDR3 length: 15
clone size: -
J gene: TRBJ1-4
V gene: TRBV15
CDR3 DNA: TGTGCCACCAGCGTCGACAGGGGGACTAATGAAAAACTGTTTTTT
CDR3 protein: CATSVDRGTNEKLFF

D gene: -
CDR3 length: 14
clone size: few
J gene: TRBJ2-2
V gene: TRBV3-1/TRBV3-2
CDR3 DNA: TGTGCCAGCAGCCAAGGCGGCTACACCGGGGAGCTGTTTTTT
CDR3 protein: CASSQGGYTGELFF

D gene: TRBD1
CDR3 length: 14
clone size: -
J gene: TRBJ2-7
V gene: TRBV27
CDR3 DNA: TGTGCCAGCAGTAGGGCACAGGGGTCCTACGAGCAGTACTTC
CDR3 protein: CASSRAQGSYEQYF

D gene: -
CDR3 length: 15
clone size: -
J gene: TRBJ2-6
V gene: TRBV27
CDR3 DNA: TGTGCCAGCAGTTACAGGGGAGGTGGGGCCAACGTCCTGACTTTC
CDR3 protein: CASSYRGGGANVLTF